This is a list of T cell receptor beta chains from one sample in a study of blood T cells in healthy people across ages. TCRdb reprocessed the 5' RACE reads with MiXCR, giving one entry per CDR3 protein. The sample has around 1,000,000 distinct CDR3 sequences, 20% to 25% seen once. The data also belong to a second study, concerning T cells of mothers and their children.

The material sequenced was blood. Receptors originate from a girl aged 2 to 9 in good health. Each CDR3 is given with its conserved first and last residue. D genes are given only for firm matches. Some rows mark clone size as missing; the rest say once, few, many or name a class of expanded clone.

v_gene	j_gene	d_gene	abundance	CDR3aa	CDR3nt
TRBV7-8	TRBJ2-1	-	-	CASSFAGDHNEQFF	TGTGCCAGCAGCTTCGCCGGGGACCACAATGAGCAGTTCTTC
TRBV19	TRBJ1-1	TRBD1	-	CVSVYAGGLNTEAFF	TGTGTCAGTGTTTACGCAGGGGGCCTGAACACTGAAGCTTTCTTT
TRBV12-5	TRBJ2-3	-	-	CASGLRIGGIENTQYF	TGTGCTAGTGGTCTCCGAATAGGGGGGATTGAGAATACGCAGTATTTT
TRBV6-5	TRBJ1-4	TRBD1	-	CASSSLSTGLTGEKLFF	TGTGCCAGCAGTTCTCTCTCGACAGGGCTCACAGGTGAAAAACTGTTTTTT
TRBV7-2	TRBJ2-5	-	once	CASSLASVTQETQYF	TGTGCCAGCAGCTTGGCTAGCGTCACCCAAGAGACCCAGTACTTC
TRBV7-8	TRBJ1-1	-	-	CASSDGTTGLEAFF	TGTGCCAGCAGTGATGGGACTACGGGACTTGAAGCTTTCTTT
TRBV12-5	TRBJ2-4	-	-	CASGASLGGNIQYF	TGTGCTAGTGGTGCGTCCCTTGGGGGAAACATTCAGTACTTC
TRBV21-1	TRBJ2-1	-	-	CASRGSGGNNNEQFF	TGTGCCAGCAGAGGCAGCGGGGGGAACAACAATGAGCAGTTCTTC
TRBV20-1	TRBJ1-1	-	few	CSASQRDAEAFF	TGCAGTGCTAGTCAGCGGGACGCTGAAGCTTTCTTT
TRBV2	TRBJ2-1	TRBD2	few	CASSVLAGDNEQFF	TGTGCCAGCAGTGTGCTAGCGGGAGACAATGAGCAGTTCTTC
TRBV10-3	TRBJ2-3	-	-	CATQDLLDTDTQYF	TGTGCCACACAAGACCTATTGGACACAGATACGCAGTATTTT
TRBV6-6	TRBJ2-5	-	-	CASSTSMDMETQYF	TGTGCCAGCAGCACGTCGATGGATATGGAGACCCAGTACTTC
TRBV6-5	TRBJ2-2	-	few	CASSSTGSFGELFF	TGTGCCAGCAGTTCCACAGGGTCCTTCGGGGAGCTGTTTTTT
TRBV4-3	TRBJ2-5	-	-	CASSQDRWQETQYF	TGCGCCAGCAGCCAAGATCGCTGGCAAGAGACCCAGTACTTC
TRBV29-1	TRBJ2-6	-	-	CSAETLQTGANVLTF	TGCAGCGCGGAAACCTTACAGACTGGGGCCAACGTCCTGACTTTC
TRBV5-1	TRBJ2-2	TRBD2	-	CASSRPGAGGVTGELFF	TGCGCCAGCAGCCGCCCTGGTGCGGGAGGGGTCACCGGGGAGCTGTTTTTT
TRBV7-2	TRBJ2-7	-	-	CASNYDREQYF	TGTGCCAGCAACTACGACAGGGAGCAGTACTTC
TRBV7-9	TRBJ1-1	TRBD1	-	CASTETGGITEAFF	TGTGCCAGCACAGAAACAGGGGGTATCACTGAAGCTTTCTTT
TRBV11-2	TRBJ1-3	-	-	CASSLTGMGGNTIYF	TGTGCCAGCAGCTTAACCGGGATGGGAGGAAACACCATATATTTT
TRBV18	TRBJ1-4	TRBD1	-	CASSPDRGSEKLFF	TGTGCCAGCTCCCCTGACAGGGGTAGTGAAAAACTGTTTTTT
TRBV28	TRBJ2-7	TRBD2	-	CASSLSRTSSSYEQYF	TGTGCCAGCAGTTTATCCCGGACTAGCTCCTCCTACGAGCAGTACTTC
TRBV5-1	TRBJ2-4	TRBD2	few	CASSLAIAGGIQYF	TGCGCCAGCAGCTTGGCCATAGCGGGCGGCATTCAGTACTTC
TRBV7-2	TRBJ2-1	TRBD2	-	CASSAAGGVYNEQFF	TGTGCCAGCAGCGCAGCGGGAGGGGTTTACAATGAGCAGTTCTTC
TRBV6-6	TRBJ1-2	-	-	CASSYSGQGARDGYTF	TGTGCCAGCAGTTACTCGGGGCAGGGCGCGCGGGATGGCTACACCTTC
TRBV29-1	TRBJ2-2	-	few	CSVPKGGELFF	TGCAGCGTTCCAAAGGGCGGGGAGCTGTTTTTT
TRBV20-1	TRBJ1-2	-	-	CSASLGASHYGYTF	TGCAGTGCTAGCTTGGGGGCATCGCACTATGGCTACACCTTC
TRBV12-3/TRBV12-4	TRBJ2-1	TRBD2	-	CASIPIAGGMYNEQFF	TGTGCCAGCATACCCATAGCGGGGGGTATGTACAATGAGCAGTTCTTC
TRBV28	TRBJ1-5	-	few	CASSLFSGGQPQHF	TGTGCCAGCAGTTTATTTTCTGGGGGCCAGCCCCAGCATTTT
TRBV6-1	TRBJ2-1	TRBD2	few	CASSEGLAVYNEQFF	TGTGCCAGCAGTGAAGGTCTAGCGGTTTACAATGAGCAGTTCTTC
TRBV7-3	TRBJ1-2	-	few	CASSLITGNGYTF	TGTGCCAGCAGCCTTATAACAGGGAACGGCTACACCTTC
TRBV5-1	TRBJ2-1	-	-	CASSPTNSDGGEQFF	TGCGCCAGCAGCCCAACCAACTCCGACGGGGGTGAGCAGTTCTTC
TRBV5-1	TRBJ2-1	-	-	CASSLDNSNEQFF	TGCGCCAGCAGCTTGGATAATTCAAATGAGCAGTTCTTC
TRBV7-9	TRBJ2-1	-	-	CASSPLAGTPSREQFF	TGTGCCAGCAGCCCCTTGGCCGGGACCCCCTCGCGGGAGCAGTTCTTC
TRBV7-1	TRBJ2-1	-	once	CASSPTEAEFF	TGTGCCAGCAGCCCAACGGAGGCGGAGTTCTTC
TRBV29-1	TRBJ2-3	-	-	CSYSGRNSLDTQYF	TGCAGCTACTCCGGACGGAATAGTCTAGATACGCAGTATTTT
TRBV2	TRBJ2-1	-	few	CASGGAGYNEQFF	TGTGCCAGCGGTGGGGCGGGCTACAATGAGCAGTTCTTC
TRBV6-5	TRBJ2-1	TRBD1	few	CATPRGRGPDNEQFF	TGTGCCACCCCACGGGGCAGGGGGCCTGACAATGAGCAGTTCTTC
TRBV20-1	TRBJ1-1	TRBD1	-	CSASGIQGAVNTEAFF	TGCAGTGCTAGCGGAATCCAGGGGGCGGTGAACACTGAAGCTTTCTTT